The sequence of this TCR beta chain was determined in a study of T-cell reconstitution after alpha-beta-depleted transplantation in children. Whole-study findings and limits: About two months after transplant, alpha-beta T cells reportedly came from several hundred expanded graft clones. Surviving thymic progenitors and recipient T cells were the source of high TCRbeta diversity at day 60 in some patients.

Looked up from germline, CDR1 is SNHLY and CDR2 is FYNNEI. The CDR3 totals 15 residues. V lost 5 bases, J lost 0 bases, and 11 bases lay in between. Regarding this clonotype: Its cognate antigen is unknown.

Preparation of the TCRbeta library involved a method that used unique molecular identifiers. MiXCR, applied by TCRdb to the PCR reads, yields one record per CDR3 protein. The sample includes about 980,000 distinct CDR3 sequences, around 30% of them seen just once. This sequence was found in a boy in the first two years of life who had a stem cell transplant for SCID, so the T cells may come from the graft donor. This specimen consisted of PBMCs, mostly from graft donor cells, obtained 360 days after TCRalphabeta/CD19-depleted stem cell transplant. This rearrangement joins TRBV2 to TRBJ2-1; D is perhaps TRBD2 (5 bases). CDR3 sequence reads: CASSNTGSSYNEQFF. DNA of the CDR3: TGTGCCAGCAGTAACACTGGGAGCTCCTACAATGAGCAGTTCTTC.